These T cell receptor beta chains were read from a single sample in a study of cytomegalovirus exposure and HLA in healthy donors. Measured with immunoSEQ multiplex PCR; TCRdb has only the in-frame clones, and not every one. The table records under 200,000 clones, 65% to 90% of them present only once. The sequenced sample was PBMCs. All receptors come from a woman younger than 45 in good health and CMV-seronegative. Both conserved end residues are part of each CDR3. A D gene is named only where the DNA matches it firmly. Clone size, where shown, is once, few, many, or a class for clones that have expanded.

17,TRBD2,TRBV11-2,NA,TRBJ2-5,TGTGCCAGCAGCTTCGGACTAGCGGGAGGGGTTGGAGAGACCCAGTACTTC,CASSFGLAGGVGETQYF
14,TRBD1,TRBV7-9,once,TRBJ2-5,TGTGCCAGCAGCCTCAACAGGGGCCAAGAGACCCAGTACTTC,CASSLNRGQETQYF
16,NA,TRBV28,NA,TRBJ1-1,TGTGCCAGCAGCGCGGGGGAAAGGGGCGGAAACATTGAAGCTTTCTTT,CASSAGERGGNIEAFF
15,NA,TRBV5-1,NA,TRBJ1-4,TGCGCCAGCAGAGGGACACCTGCAACTAATGAAAAACTGTTTTTT,CASRGTPATNEKLFF
13,NA,TRBV11-2,NA,TRBJ2-7,TGTGCCAGCAGCCGACGGGGGTCCGGCGAGCAGTACTTC,CASSRRGSGEQYF
12,NA,TRBV2,NA,TRBJ1-2,TGTGCCAGCAGTGAAGCGACGGCGGACTACACCTTC,CASSEATADYTF
16,TRBD1,TRBV5-4,NA,TRBJ2-7,TGTGCCAGCAGCGCCGGGACAGGGCCCAAAAGGCACGAGCAGTACTTC,CASSAGTGPKRHEQYF
17,TRBD1,TRBV2,few,TRBJ2-5,TGTGCCAGCAGGGTTAACCGAGGGGGCTCGGCTGAAGAGACCCAGTACTTC,CASRVNRGGSAEETQYF
12,TRBD1,TRBV19,NA,TRBJ1-2,TGTGCCAGTAGTAGACAGGGTTATGGCTACACCTTC,CASSRQGYGYTF
14,TRBD1,TRBV5-1,NA,TRBJ1-1,TGCGCCAGCAGCGTGGGACAGCTGAACACTGAAGCTTTCTTT,CASSVGQLNTEAFF
15,TRBD2,TRBV6-1,NA,TRBJ2-3,TGTGCCAGCAGTTCCGGGACTACCAGTACAGATACGCAGTATTTT,CASSSGTTSTDTQYF
13,NA,TRBV29-1,few,TRBJ2-3,TGCAGCGTTGTAGGCAGGAACACAGATACGCAGTATTTT,CSVVGRNTDTQYF
13,NA,TRBV6-1,NA,TRBJ2-3,TGTGCCAGCAGCGTGGACAGTACAGATACGCAGTATTTT,CASSVDSTDTQYF
14,NA,TRBV2,NA,TRBJ2-2,TGTGCCAGCAGTGATGGGCTTAACACCGGGGAGCTGTTTTTT,CASSDGLNTGELFF
16,NA,TRBV7-9,NA,TRBJ2-3,TGTGCCAGCAGCTTGACATGGCAGGGGAATGGAGATACGCAGTATTTT,CASSLTWQGNGDTQYF
15,TRBD2,TRBV28,once,TRBJ2-7,TGTGCCAGCAGTAAACGCGGCGGGGGGTTCGACGAGCAGTACTTC,CASSKRGGGFDEQYF
14,NA,TRBV7-8,NA,TRBJ1-3,TGTGCCAGCAGCTCAGGGGTTGCAGGAAACACCATATATTTT,CASSSGVAGNTIYF
17,TRBD2,TRBV29-1,NA,TRBJ2-1,TGCAGCGTTGAAGAGCGCCGGGGTCCTAGCGGGAGGAATGAGCAGTTCTTC,CSVEERRGPSGRNEQFF
17,NA,TRBV28,NA,TRBJ1-1,TGTGCCAGCAGTTTCTCGGGGAGTGGCAGAGTGAACACTGAAGCTTTCTTT,CASSFSGSGRVNTEAFF
14,NA,TRBV6-6,NA,TRBJ1-5,TGTGCCAGCAGCGGACTGTTTGGGAATCAGCCCCAGCATTTT,CASSGLFGNQPQHF
21,TRBD2,TRBV7-6,NA,TRBJ2-3,TGTGCCAGCAGCTTAGTTGGGTGGGGAGCGGGGGCCAATACCCGCACAGATACGCAGTATTTT,CASSLVGWGAGANTRTDTQYF
17,TRBD2,TRBV19,NA,TRBJ2-7,TGTGCCAGTAGTATCGGACTAGCGGGAGGACTAACCTACGAGCAGTACTTC,CASSIGLAGGLTYEQYF
14,TRBD2,TRBV7-8,NA,TRBJ2-1,TGTGCCAGCACCGGGACTAGCGGCTACAATGAGCAGTTCTTC,CASTGTSGYNEQFF
16,TRBD1,TRBV18,NA,TRBJ2-2,TGTGCCAGCTCCCAAGGCGGGACAGGGGATACCGGGGAGCTGTTTTTT,CASSQGGTGDTGELFF
16,TRBD2,TRBV28,NA,TRBJ2-1,TGTGCCAGCAGTTTCCAAACTAGCGGGATATACAATGAGCAGTTCTTC,CASSFQTSGIYNEQFF
16,NA,TRBV7-6,NA,TRBJ2-2,TGTGCCAGCAGCTTAGGGCCGGGAACAAACACCGGGGAGCTGTTTTTT,CASSLGPGTNTGELFF
15,TRBD1,TRBV5-6,NA,TRBJ1-6,TGTGCCAGCAGCTTCCTACAGGGGCCTGGTTCACCCCTCCACTTT,CASSFLQGPGSPLHF
16,TRBD1,TRBV5-5,NA,TRBJ1-4,TGTGCCAGCAGCTTAACCCCGGGACAGGGAGCAGAAAAACTGTTTTTT,CASSLTPGQGAEKLFF
17,NA,TRBV7-6,NA,TRBJ2-1,TGTGCCAGCAGCTCATCGACGATTGGGACTCGGACGGGGGAGCAGTTCTTC,CASSSSTIGTRTGEQFF
14,NA,TRBV25-1,NA,TRBJ2-1,TGTGCCAGCAGTGAATTCGGACTCTACAATGAGCAGTTCTTC,CASSEFGLYNEQFF
14,NA,TRBV28,NA,TRBJ2-7,TGTGCCAGCCTAGCTGGGCGGGGAACCTACGAGCAGTACTTC,CASLAGRGTYEQYF
13,NA,TRBV27,NA,TRBJ1-2,TGTGCCAGCAGTTTAAGGGGGATTTTTGGCTACACCTTC,CASSLRGIFGYTF
15,NA,TRBV6-6,NA,TRBJ2-7,TGTGCCAGCAGTTACTCGAACCCAGGGACCTACGAGCAGTACTTC,CASSYSNPGTYEQYF
15,TRBD2,TRBV6-6,NA,TRBJ2-2,TGTGCCAGCAGTTATATAGCGGGAGGGACCGGGGAGCTGTTTTTT,CASSYIAGGTGELFF
16,TRBD2,TRBV2,NA,TRBJ2-1,TGTGCCAGCAGTTTGGAAGCGGGGGGGCTAGCGGATGAGCAGTTCTTC,CASSLEAGGLADEQFF
14,NA,TRBV13,NA,TRBJ1-2,TGTGCCAGCAGCTTAACTGGAGCGAACTATGGCTACACCTTC,CASSLTGANYGYTF
13,TRBD2,TRBV5-1,NA,TRBJ2-5,TGCGCCAGCAGCGTTAGCGGGGAGGAGACCCAGTACTTC,CASSVSGEETQYF
16,TRBD2,TRBV11-3,few,TRBJ2-2,TGTGCCAGCAGCTTAAGGGCGGGAGGGCCGGACGGGGAGCTGTTTTTT,CASSLRAGGPDGELFF
13,TRBD1,TRBV19,NA,TRBJ1-4,TGTGCCACCGGGACAGGCCCCCTCGGAAAACTGTTTTTT,CATGTGPLGKLFF
13,NA,TRBV5-1,once,TRBJ1-3,TGCGCCAGCAGCTTGGACATCGGAAACACCATATATTTT,CASSLDIGNTIYF
13,NA,TRBV6-5,NA,TRBJ1-5,TGTGCCAGCAGTCGCTCGCGGGGGCAGCCCCAGCATTTT,CASSRSRGQPQHF
16,NA,TRBV28,NA,TRBJ2-2,TGTGCCAGCACTCTAACCGGGGATTACGTCACCGGGGAGCTGTTTTTT,CASTLTGDYVTGELFF
15,TRBD1,TRBV2,once,TRBJ1-5,TGTGCCAGCAGTGAGCTGAGACAGGGTAATCAGCCCCAGCATTTT,CASSELRQGNQPQHF
11,NA,TRBV5-1,NA,TRBJ2-1,TGCGCCAGCAGCTCATACAATGAGCAGTTCTTC,CASSSYNEQFF